Only a few counts were recorded for the clone carrying this TCR beta chain. The data derive from a study of PD-1 blockade in mismatch repair-deficient tumors. The trim removed 3 bases at V and 5 bases at J, leaving 5 bases unmatched. CDR1 MGHDK and CDR2 SYGVNS come from the germline V gene. The length of the CDR3 is 15 residues. PCR or immunohistochemistry showed mismatch repair deficiency in every enrolled patient. Sequenced by immunoSEQ multiplex PCR; TCRdb stores in-frame clones only, minus some. The sample has some 100,000 clones, approximately 83% seen once; the top ten hold about 6.3%. The gene calls are TRBV25-1 and TRBJ1-2; 11 positions agree with TRBD1. This clonotype was sampled from an adult with mismatch repair-deficient cancer. The starting material was peripheral blood, obtained 35 to 37 weeks after starting pembrolizumab. The CDR3 DNA reads TGTGCCAGCAGTGACCGGACAGGGGGCGCGTATGGCTACACCTTC. Protein product: CASSDRTGGAYGYTF.